This T cell receptor (beta chain) was profiled in a study of T cell clones after liver transplantation. The assay was immunoSEQ multiplex PCR, and TCRdb's table has in-frame clones only and misses some. The sample carries more than 95,000 clones, approximately 90% recorded once. Germline V gene lookup returns CDR1 DFQATT and CDR2 SNEGSKA (reference sequence). Trimming left V 5 bases short and J 6 bases short, with 8 bases between. The CDR3 length is 11 residues. This clonotype was sampled from a human patient who received a liver transplant. A subset of T cells may come from the graft donor. J is TRBJ2-1 and V is TRBV20-1; D uncertain. The sample consisted of CD4+ T cells from blood, taken 12 months after liver transplant. CDR3 residues: CSARAFNEQFF. The DNA of the CDR3 is TGCAGTGCTCGTGCTTTCAATGAGCAGTTCTTC.